A selection of T cell receptor beta chains follows, all from one sample in a study of blood T cell repertoires in COVID-19. Libraries were prepared by immunoSEQ multiplex PCR; TCRdb keeps only in-frame clonotypes and omits some of them. The sample includes roughly 310,000 clones, under 90% of them seen just once. Sequenced sample: peripheral blood. The receptors were gathered from a woman under 40 with COVID-19, enrolled during active disease. CDR3s include the opening cysteine and the closing phenylalanine or tryptophan. The D gene is left open where the match is weak. Rows give clone size only sometimes, using once, few, many, or a class for an expanded clone.

j_call | v_call | clone_size | d_call | cdr3_nt | cdr3_aa
TRBJ1-5 | TRBV2 | . | TRBD1 | TGTGCCAGCTCCGGGACAGTGGGTCGGCAGCCCCAGCATTTT | CASSGTVGRQPQHF
TRBJ1-1 | TRBV15 | . | . | TGTGCCACCAGCAGAGTTCCAGTGAACACTGAAGCTTTCTTT | CATSRVPVNTEAFF
TRBJ1-1 | TRBV7-9 | . | . | TGTGCCAGCAGCCGCACAGGAGTGGGGAACACTGAAGCTTTCTTT | CASSRTGVGNTEAFF
TRBJ1-3 | TRBV5-1 | . | TRBD1 | TGCGCCAGCAGCTCGGACAGGGGAGGCCCTGGAAACACCATATATTTT | CASSSDRGGPGNTIYF
TRBJ2-1 | TRBV7-2 | . | TRBD2 | TGTGCCAGCAGCTTTTGGCTAGCGGGAGGGCGGGGTGAGCAGTTCTTC | CASSFWLAGGRGEQFF
TRBJ2-3 | TRBV11-2 | . | . | TGTGCCAGCAGCTTAGGGGACACTAGCACAGATACGCAGTATTTT | CASSLGDTSTDTQYF
TRBJ1-2 | TRBV19 | . | TRBD1 | TGTGCCAGTAGTATAGCGACAGGGGGCGTATATGGCTACACCTTC | CASSIATGGVYGYTF
TRBJ2-3 | TRBV12-3/TRBV12-4 | . | TRBD2 | TGTGCCAGCAGCTGGGACTATCAGAATACGCAGTATTTT | CASSWDYQNTQYF
TRBJ2-1 | TRBV11-2 | . | TRBD1 | TGTGCCAGCACCGGGACAGAGTCCTACAATGAGCAGTTCTTC | CASTGTESYNEQFF
TRBJ2-2 | TRBV3-1/TRBV3-2 | once | . | TGTGCCAGCAGCCAAGTTCGAGGCACCGGGGAGCTGTTTTTT | CASSQVRGTGELFF
TRBJ2-1 | TRBV3-1/TRBV3-2 | . | TRBD2 | TGTGCCAGCAGCCAAGATTTGATAGCGGGAGCCTACAATGAGCAGTTCTTC | CASSQDLIAGAYNEQFF
TRBJ2-5 | TRBV29-1 | . | TRBD1 | TGCAGCGTGGAACAGGGGAACCAAGAGACCCAGTACTTC | CSVEQGNQETQYF
TRBJ2-7 | TRBV6-1 | . | . | TGTGCCAGCAGTGGACGCGGCTCCGGGGGTAAGCGCGAGCAGTACTTC | CASSGRGSGGKREQYF
TRBJ1-1 | TRBV2 | few | . | TGTGCCAGCAGGCCTCAGGAAGGATACACTGAAGCTTTCTTT | CASRPQEGYTEAFF
TRBJ1-3 | TRBV10-2 | once | . | TGCGCCAGCAGAGAACTGAGCTCTGGAAACACCATATATTTT | CASRELSSGNTIYF
TRBJ1-3 | TRBV28 | . | TRBD1 | TGTGCCAGCAGAGTAGACAGGGAAGACGGAAACACCATATATTTT | CASRVDREDGNTIYF
TRBJ2-7 | TRBV5-6 | . | . | TGTGCCAGCAGCTTGGGTACGTCGGGTGAGCAGTACTTC | CASSLGTSGEQYF
TRBJ1-2 | TRBV10-2 | . | TRBD1 | TGCGCCAGCACTTCGGGACAGGGGGGGAATGGCTACACCTTC | CASTSGQGGNGYTF
TRBJ1-2 | TRBV28 | . | . | TGTGCCAGTCTAAACAGGGTTGAGGCGCTTCCTGGCTACACCTTC | CASLNRVEALPGYTF
TRBJ2-1 | TRBV3-1/TRBV3-2 | . | TRBD1 | TGTGCCAGCAGCCCCTCAGGGACAGGGGATAGTGAGCAGTTCTTC | CASSPSGTGDSEQFF
TRBJ1-2 | TRBV9 | . | TRBD1 | TGTGCCAGCAGCGTAGACACAGGGGCCTATGGCTACACCTTC | CASSVDTGAYGYTF
TRBJ2-3 | TRBV24-1 | few | . | TGTGCCACCAGTGACCCCGGGACACCCTTGGAGGATACGCAGTATTTT | CATSDPGTPLEDTQYF
TRBJ1-1 | TRBV28 | . | TRBD1 | TGTGCCAGCACCCGACAGGGGTCGAGGACTGAAGCTTTCTTT | CASTRQGSRTEAFF
TRBJ1-2 | TRBV7-9 | once | TRBD1 | TGTGCCAGCAGCGGACGGACAGGGGGCGACTATGGCTACACCTTC | CASSGRTGGDYGYTF
TRBJ1-5 | TRBV6-5 | . | TRBD1 | TGTGCCAGCAGTCTCGACAGGGAAAGTCGGCCCCAGCATTTT | CASSLDRESRPQHF
TRBJ2-3 | TRBV28 | . | TRBD2 | TGTGCCAGCAGTCAGACTAGCGGGGAGGCAGATACGCAGTATTTT | CASSQTSGEADTQYF
TRBJ1-4 | TRBV3-1/TRBV3-2 | . | TRBD1 | TGTGCCAGCAGCCTTAGACAGGGCCAACCCCGGAGTGAAAAACTGTTTTTT | CASSLRQGQPRSEKLFF
TRBJ1-4 | TRBV5-1 | few | . | TGCGCCAGCAGCCCCCTGGGGGCTACTAATGAAAAACTGTTTTTT | CASSPLGATNEKLFF
TRBJ2-7 | TRBV2 | many | TRBD2 | TGTGCCAGCAGGATGGGACTAGCGGCCTACGAGCAGTACTTC | CASRMGLAAYEQYF